This is a list of T cell receptor beta chains from one sample in a study of blood T cell repertoires in COVID-19. The repertoire was sequenced with immunoSEQ multiplex PCR; TCRdb's copy has only in-frame clones and lacks some. The sample lists about 440,000 clones; more than 85% were seen once. Sequencing input: peripheral blood. These receptors were obtained from a woman in her twenties or thirties with acute or convalescent COVID-19. CDR3s include the opening cysteine and the closing phenylalanine or tryptophan. The order of the fields is J gene, clone size, D gene, V gene, CDR3 protein, CDR3 DNA. The D gene is left open where the match is weak. Part of the rows lack a size; the others show once, few, many or a class for expanded clones.

TRBJ2-7,NA,NA,TRBV2,CASGRAYEQYF,TGTGCCAGCGGTCGGGCCTACGAGCAGTACTTC
TRBJ2-5,NA,NA,TRBV14,CASSQVESPFLQETQYF,TGTGCCAGCAGCCAAGTTGAGAGCCCCTTCCTACAAGAGACCCAGTACTTC
TRBJ2-3,many,TRBD2,TRBV18,CASSPLAGGRPTDTQYF,TGTGCCAGCTCACCGCTAGCGGGGGGACGACCCACAGATACGCAGTATTTT
TRBJ2-7,NA,NA,TRBV30,CAWSVPGGNYEQYF,TGTGCCTGGAGTGTCCCAGGGGGGAACTACGAGCAGTACTTC
TRBJ1-2,NA,NA,TRBV7-8,CASSLGRGNYGYTF,TGTGCCAGCAGCTTAGGTCGGGGTAACTATGGCTACACCTTC
TRBJ2-5,NA,NA,TRBV9,CASSVDKTKAETQYF,TGTGCCAGCAGCGTAGATAAAACCAAAGCCGAGACCCAGTACTTC
TRBJ2-1,NA,TRBD1,TRBV7-9,CASSRGQGVNEQFF,TGTGCCAGCAGTCGGGGACAGGGAGTGAATGAGCAGTTCTTC
TRBJ2-3,NA,TRBD1,TRBV5-4,CASSLRTGGLSDTQYF,TGTGCCAGCAGCCTACGGACAGGGGGGCTCTCAGATACGCAGTATTTT
TRBJ1-2,NA,TRBD1,TRBV14,CASSQTGYYGYTF,TGTGCCAGCAGCCAGACAGGGTACTATGGCTACACCTTC
TRBJ2-7,NA,TRBD2,TRBV5-1,CASSSTTGTSAYEQYF,TGCGCCAGCAGCTCGACTACCGGGACTAGCGCGTACGAGCAGTACTTC
TRBJ2-7,NA,NA,TRBV7-9,CASSLVQGGYF,TGTGCCAGCAGCTTAGTGCAGGGGGGGTACTTC
TRBJ2-3,once,TRBD1,TRBV6-5,CASDGGRGPDTQYF,TGTGCCTCCGACGGGGGCAGGGGGCCAGATACGCAGTATTTT